This T cell receptor (beta chain) was obtained from a study of T cells after yellow fever vaccination. Looking at the study overall: The SMART-Seq v4 Ultra Low Input method served to prepare the low-cell-number fractions.

This clonotype was seen a few times. A process of 5'RACE template switching, which added a universal primer site and UMIs, was used to make TCR cDNA. TCRdb passed the 5' RACE reads through MiXCR, listing each CDR3 protein once. This sample has about 630,000 distinct CDR3 sequences, with 9% to 15% found just once. The material sequenced was PBMCs, taken on the day of the yellow fever booster vaccination. The clonotype was recovered from a man aged 30 to 39 who received the YFV17D yellow fever vaccine.

CDR3 amino acids: CATSVEGGLTQYF. CDR3 coding DNA: TGTGCCACCAGCGTAGAGGGAGGCCTAACCCAGTACTTC. The chain has TRBV15 and TRBJ2-5; possible D gene TRBD2, 6 bases. Germline V gives CDR1 LNHNV, CDR2 YYDKDF (reference sequence). The V end lost 5 bases, the J end lost 8 bases, and 15 bases lay between the germline ends. The CDR3 is made up of 13 amino acids.